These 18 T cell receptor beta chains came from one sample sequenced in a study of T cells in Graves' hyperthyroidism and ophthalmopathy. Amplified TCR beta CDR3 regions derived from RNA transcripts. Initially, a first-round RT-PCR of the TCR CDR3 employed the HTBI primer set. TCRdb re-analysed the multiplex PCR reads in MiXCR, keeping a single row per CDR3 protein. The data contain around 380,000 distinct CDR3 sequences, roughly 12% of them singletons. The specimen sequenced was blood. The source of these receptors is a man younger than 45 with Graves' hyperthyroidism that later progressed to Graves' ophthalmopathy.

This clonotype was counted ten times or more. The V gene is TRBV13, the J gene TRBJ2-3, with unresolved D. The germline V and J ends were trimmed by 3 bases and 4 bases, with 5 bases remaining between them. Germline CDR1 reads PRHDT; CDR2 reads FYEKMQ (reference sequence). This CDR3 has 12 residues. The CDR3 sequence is CASSFAPDTQYF. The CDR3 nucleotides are TGTGCCAGCAGCTTCGCACCAGATACGCAGTATTTT.

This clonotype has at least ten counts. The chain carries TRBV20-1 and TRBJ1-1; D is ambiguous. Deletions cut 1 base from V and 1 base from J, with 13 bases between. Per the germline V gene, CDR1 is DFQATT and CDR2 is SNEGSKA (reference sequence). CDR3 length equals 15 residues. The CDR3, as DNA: TGCAGTGCTAGAGCATGGAAGGGCGGGAACACTGAAGCTTTCTTT. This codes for CSARAWKGGNTEAFF.

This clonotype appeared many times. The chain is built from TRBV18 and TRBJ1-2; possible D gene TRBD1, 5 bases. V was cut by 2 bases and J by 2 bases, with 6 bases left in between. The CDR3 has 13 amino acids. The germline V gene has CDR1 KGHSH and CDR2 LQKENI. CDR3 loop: CASSPSGNYGYTF. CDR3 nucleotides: TGTGCCAGCTCACCATCAGGGAACTATGGCTACACCTTC.

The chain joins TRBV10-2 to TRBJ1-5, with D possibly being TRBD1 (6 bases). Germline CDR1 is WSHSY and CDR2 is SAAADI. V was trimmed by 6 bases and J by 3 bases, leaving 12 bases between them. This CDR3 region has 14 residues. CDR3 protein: CASRQDSHNQPQHF. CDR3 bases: TGCGCCAGCAGGCAGGACAGCCACAATCAGCCCCAGCATTTT.

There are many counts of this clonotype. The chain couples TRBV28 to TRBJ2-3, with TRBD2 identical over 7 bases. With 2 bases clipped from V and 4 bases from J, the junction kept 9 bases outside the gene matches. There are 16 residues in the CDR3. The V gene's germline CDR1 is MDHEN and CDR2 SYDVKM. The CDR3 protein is CASSLIVGGLADTQYF. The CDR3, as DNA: TGTGCCAGCAGTTTAATCGTCGGGGGGTTAGCAGATACGCAGTATTTT.

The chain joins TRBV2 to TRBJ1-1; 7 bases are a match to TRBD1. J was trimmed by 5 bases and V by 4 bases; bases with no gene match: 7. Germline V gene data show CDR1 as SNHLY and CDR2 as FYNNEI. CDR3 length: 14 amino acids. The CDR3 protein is CASSARQGDTEAFF. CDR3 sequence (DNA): TGTGCCAGCAGTGCCCGACAGGGAGATACTGAAGCTTTCTTT. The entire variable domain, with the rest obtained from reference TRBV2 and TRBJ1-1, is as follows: EPEVTQTPSHQVTQMGQEVILRCVPISNHLYFYWYRQILGQKVEFLVSFYNNEISEKSEIFDDQFSVERPDGSNFTLKIRSTKLEDSAMYFCASSARQGDTEAFFGQGTRLTVV.

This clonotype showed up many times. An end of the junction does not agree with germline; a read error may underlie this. CDR3 amino acids: CASSPRTDTQYF. CDR3 DNA sequence: TGCGCCAGCAGCCCTCGGACAGATACGCAGTATTTT. The J gene is TRBJ2-3, the V gene TRBV18; D is undetermined. Germline V gene sequence: CDR1 KGHSH, CDR2 LQKENI. The CDR3 is 12 amino acids.

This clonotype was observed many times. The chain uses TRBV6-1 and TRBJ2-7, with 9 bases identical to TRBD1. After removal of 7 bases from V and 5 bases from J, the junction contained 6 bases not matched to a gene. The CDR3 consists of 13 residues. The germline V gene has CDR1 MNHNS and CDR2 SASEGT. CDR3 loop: CASTPQGADEQYF. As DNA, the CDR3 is TGTGCCAGCACCCCACAGGGGGCGGACGAGCAGTACTTC.

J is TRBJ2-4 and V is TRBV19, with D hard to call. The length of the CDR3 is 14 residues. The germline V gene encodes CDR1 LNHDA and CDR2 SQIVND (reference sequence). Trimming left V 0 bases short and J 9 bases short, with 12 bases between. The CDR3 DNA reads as TGTGCCAGTAGTATAGAAGCACCTATCAGCATTCAGTACTTC. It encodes CASSIEAPISIQYF. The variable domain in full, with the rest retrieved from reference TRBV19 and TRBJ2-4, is DGGITQSPKYLFRKEGQNVTLSCEQNLNHDAMYWYRQDPGQGLRLIYYSQIVNDFQKGDIAEGYSVSREKKESFPLTVTSAQKNPTAFYLCASSIEAPISIQYFGAGTRLSVL.

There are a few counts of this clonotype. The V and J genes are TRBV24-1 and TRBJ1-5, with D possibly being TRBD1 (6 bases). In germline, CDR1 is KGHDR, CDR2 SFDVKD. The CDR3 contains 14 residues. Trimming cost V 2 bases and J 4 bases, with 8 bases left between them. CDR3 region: CATSDSGENQPQHF. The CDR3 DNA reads TGTGCCACCAGTGATTCAGGGGAGAATCAGCCCCAGCATTTT.

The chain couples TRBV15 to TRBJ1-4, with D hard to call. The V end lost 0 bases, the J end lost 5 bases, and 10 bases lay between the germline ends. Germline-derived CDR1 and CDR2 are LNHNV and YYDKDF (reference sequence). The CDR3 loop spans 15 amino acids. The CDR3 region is CATSRDLAPNEKLFF. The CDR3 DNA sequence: TGTGCCACCAGCAGAGATTTGGCCCCAAATGAAAAACTGTTTTTT.

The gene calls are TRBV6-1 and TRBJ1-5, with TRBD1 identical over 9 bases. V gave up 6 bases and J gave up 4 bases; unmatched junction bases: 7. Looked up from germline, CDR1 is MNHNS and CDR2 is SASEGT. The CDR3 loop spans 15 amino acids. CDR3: CASRLRGQGNQPQHF. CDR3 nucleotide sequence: TGTGCCAGCAGACTTCGGGGACAGGGTAATCAGCCCCAGCATTTT.

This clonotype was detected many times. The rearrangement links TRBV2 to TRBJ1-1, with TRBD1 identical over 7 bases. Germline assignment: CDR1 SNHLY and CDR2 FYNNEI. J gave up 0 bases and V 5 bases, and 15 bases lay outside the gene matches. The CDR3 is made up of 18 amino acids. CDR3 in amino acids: CASSLDRASPLMNTEAFF. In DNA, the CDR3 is TGTGCCAGCAGTCTCGACAGGGCCTCCCCCCTTATGAACACTGAAGCTTTCTTT.

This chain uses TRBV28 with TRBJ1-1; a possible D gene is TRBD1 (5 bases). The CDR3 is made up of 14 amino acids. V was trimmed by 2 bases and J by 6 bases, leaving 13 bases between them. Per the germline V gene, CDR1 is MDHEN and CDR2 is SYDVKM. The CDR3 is CASSLLGLGAEAFF. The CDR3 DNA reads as TGTGCCAGCAGTTTACTGGGGCTGGGAGCTGAAGCTTTCTTT.

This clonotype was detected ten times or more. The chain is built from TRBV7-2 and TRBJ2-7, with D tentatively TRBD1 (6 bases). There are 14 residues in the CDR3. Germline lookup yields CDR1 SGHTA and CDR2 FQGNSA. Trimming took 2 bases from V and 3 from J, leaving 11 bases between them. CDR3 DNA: TGTGCCAGCAGCTTACTAGGGGGTGGCTACGAGCAGTACTTC. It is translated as CASSLLGGGYEQYF. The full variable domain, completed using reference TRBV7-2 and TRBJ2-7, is GAGVSQSPSNKVTEKGKDVELRCDPISGHTALYWYRQSLGQGLEFLIYFQGNSAPDKSGLPSDRFSAERTGGSVSTLTIQRTQQEDSAVYLCASSLLGGGYEQYFGPGTRLTVT.

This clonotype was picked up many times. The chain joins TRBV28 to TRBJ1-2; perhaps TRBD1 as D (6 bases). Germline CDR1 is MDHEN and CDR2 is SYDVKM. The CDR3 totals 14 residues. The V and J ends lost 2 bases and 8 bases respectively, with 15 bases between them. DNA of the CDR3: TGTGCCAGCAGTTTAACAGACAGGCCCTGGGGCTACACCTTC. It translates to CASSLTDRPWGYTF.

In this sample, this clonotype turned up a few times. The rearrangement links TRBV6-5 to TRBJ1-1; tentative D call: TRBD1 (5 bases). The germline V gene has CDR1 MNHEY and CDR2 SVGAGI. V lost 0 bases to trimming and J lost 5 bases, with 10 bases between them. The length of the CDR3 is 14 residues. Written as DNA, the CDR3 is TGTGCCAGCAGTTACTCTTGGGGCCGGACTGAAGCTTTCTTT. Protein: CASSYSWGRTEAFF.

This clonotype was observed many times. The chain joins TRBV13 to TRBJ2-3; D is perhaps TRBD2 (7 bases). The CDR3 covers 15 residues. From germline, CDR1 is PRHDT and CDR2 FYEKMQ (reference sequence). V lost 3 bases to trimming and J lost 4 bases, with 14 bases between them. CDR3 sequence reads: CASSLAGAVPDTQYF. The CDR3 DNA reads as TGTGCCAGCAGCTTGGCGGGGGCGGTGCCAGATACGCAGTATTTT.